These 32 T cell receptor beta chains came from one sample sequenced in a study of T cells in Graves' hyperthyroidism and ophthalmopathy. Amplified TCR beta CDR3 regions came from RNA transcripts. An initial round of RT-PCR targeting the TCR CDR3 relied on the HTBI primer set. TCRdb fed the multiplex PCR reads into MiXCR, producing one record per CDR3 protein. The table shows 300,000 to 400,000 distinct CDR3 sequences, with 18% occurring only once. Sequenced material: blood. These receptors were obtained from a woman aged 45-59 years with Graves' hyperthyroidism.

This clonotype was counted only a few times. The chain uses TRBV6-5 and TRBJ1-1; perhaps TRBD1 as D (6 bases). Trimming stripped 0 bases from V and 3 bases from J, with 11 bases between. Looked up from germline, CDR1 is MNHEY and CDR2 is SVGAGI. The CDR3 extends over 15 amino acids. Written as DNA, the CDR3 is TGTGCCAGCAGTTACTCGCTGGGGGCGTACACTGAAGCTTTCTTT. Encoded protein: CASSYSLGAYTEAFF.

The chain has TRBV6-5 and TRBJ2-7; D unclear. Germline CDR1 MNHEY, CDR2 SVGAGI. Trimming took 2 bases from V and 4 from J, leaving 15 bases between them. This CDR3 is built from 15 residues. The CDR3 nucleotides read TGTGCCAGCAGTTACCAAAAGAACGTGCTTTACGAGCAGTACGTC. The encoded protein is CASSYQKNVLYEQYV.

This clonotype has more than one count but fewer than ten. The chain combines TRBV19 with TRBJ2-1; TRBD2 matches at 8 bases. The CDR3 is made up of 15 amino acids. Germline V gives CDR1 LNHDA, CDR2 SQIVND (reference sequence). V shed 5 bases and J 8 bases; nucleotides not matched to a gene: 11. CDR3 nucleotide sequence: TGTGCCAGTAGTCAACGGCGGGAGGTGCTGGATGAGCAGTTCTTC. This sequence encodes CASSQRREVLDEQFF.

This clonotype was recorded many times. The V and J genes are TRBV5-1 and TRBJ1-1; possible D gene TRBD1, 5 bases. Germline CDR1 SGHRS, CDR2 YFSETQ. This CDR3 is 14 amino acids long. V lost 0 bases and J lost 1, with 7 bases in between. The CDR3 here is CASSLAGQNTEAFF. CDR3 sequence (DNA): TGCGCCAGCAGCTTGGCAGGGCAGAACACTGAAGCTTTCTTT.

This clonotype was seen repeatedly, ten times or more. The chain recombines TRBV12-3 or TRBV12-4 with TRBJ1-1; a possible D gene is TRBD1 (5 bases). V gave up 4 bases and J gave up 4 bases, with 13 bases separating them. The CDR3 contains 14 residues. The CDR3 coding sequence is TGTGCCAGCAGTTCCCGGGACCGCCGCACTGAAGCTTTCTTT. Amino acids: CASSSRDRRTEAFF.

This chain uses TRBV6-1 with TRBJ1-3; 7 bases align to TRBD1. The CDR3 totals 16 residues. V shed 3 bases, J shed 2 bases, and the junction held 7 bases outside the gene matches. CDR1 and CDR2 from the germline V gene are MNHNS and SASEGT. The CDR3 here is CASSEGTGATGNTIYF. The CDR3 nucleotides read TGTGCCAGCAGTGAGGGAACAGGGGCCACTGGAAACACCATATATTTT.

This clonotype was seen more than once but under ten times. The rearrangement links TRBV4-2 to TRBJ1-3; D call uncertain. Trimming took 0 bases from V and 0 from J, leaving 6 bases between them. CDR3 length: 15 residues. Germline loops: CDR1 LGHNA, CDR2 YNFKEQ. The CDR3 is CASSQDPGSGNTIYF. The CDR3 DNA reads TGTGCCAGCAGCCAAGATCCAGGCTCTGGAAACACCATATATTTT.

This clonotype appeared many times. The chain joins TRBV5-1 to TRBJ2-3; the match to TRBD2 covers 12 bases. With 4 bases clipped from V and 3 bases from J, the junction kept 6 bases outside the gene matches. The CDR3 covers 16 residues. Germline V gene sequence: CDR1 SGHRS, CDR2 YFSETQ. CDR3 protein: CASSGTSGGTTDTQYF. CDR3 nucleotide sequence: TGCGCCAGCAGCGGTACTAGCGGGGGGACAACAGATACGCAGTATTTT.

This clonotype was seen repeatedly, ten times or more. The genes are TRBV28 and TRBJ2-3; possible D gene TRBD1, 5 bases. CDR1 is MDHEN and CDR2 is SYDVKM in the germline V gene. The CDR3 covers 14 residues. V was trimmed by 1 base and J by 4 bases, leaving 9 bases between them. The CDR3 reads CASSLFQGSDTQYF. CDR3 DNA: TGTGCCAGCAGTTTATTCCAGGGCTCAGATACGCAGTATTTT.

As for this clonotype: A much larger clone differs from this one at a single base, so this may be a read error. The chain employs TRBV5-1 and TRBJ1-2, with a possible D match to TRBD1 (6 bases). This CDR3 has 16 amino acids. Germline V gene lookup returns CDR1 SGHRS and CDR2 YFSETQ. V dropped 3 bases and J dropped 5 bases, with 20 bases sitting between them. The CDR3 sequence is CASSSATGGGLYGYTF. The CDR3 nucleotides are TGCGCCAGCAGCTCCGCGACAGGAGGGGGACTTTATGGCTACACCTTC. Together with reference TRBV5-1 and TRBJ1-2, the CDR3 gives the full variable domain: KAGVTQTPRYLIKTRGQQVTLSCSPISGHRSVSWYQQTPGQGLQFLFEYFSETQRNKGNFPGRFSGRQFSNSRSEMNVSTLELGDSALYLCASSSATGGGLYGYTFGSGTRLTVV.

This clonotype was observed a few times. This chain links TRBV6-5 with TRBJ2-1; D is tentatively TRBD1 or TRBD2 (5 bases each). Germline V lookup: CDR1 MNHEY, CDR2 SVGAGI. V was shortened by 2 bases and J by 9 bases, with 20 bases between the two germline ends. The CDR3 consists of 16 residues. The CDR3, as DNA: TGTGCCAGCAGTTACCGTCCGGGACCCCGTGGGAGTGAGCAGTTCTTC. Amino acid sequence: CASSYRPGPRGSEQFF.

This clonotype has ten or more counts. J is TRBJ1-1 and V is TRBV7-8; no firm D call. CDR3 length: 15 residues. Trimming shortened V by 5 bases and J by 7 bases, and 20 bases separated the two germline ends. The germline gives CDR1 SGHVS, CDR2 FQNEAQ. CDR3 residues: CASSPTGFKGGEAFF. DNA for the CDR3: TGTGCCAGCAGCCCGACGGGCTTCAAGGGTGGTGAAGCTTTCTTT.

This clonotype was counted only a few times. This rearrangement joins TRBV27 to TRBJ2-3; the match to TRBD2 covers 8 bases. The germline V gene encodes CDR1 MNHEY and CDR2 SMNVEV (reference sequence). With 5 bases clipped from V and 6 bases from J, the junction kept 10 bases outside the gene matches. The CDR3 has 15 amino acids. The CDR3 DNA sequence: TGTGCCAGCAGTACCTGGACTAGCAGCGCCGATACGCAGTATTTT. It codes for CASSTWTSSADTQYF.

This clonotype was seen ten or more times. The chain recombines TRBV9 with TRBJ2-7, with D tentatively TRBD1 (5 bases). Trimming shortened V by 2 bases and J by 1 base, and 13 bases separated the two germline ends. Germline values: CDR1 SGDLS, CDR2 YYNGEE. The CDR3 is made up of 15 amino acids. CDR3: CASSVQGEKSYEQYF. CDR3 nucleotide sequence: TGTGCCAGCAGCGTTCAGGGCGAAAAATCCTACGAGCAGTACTTC.

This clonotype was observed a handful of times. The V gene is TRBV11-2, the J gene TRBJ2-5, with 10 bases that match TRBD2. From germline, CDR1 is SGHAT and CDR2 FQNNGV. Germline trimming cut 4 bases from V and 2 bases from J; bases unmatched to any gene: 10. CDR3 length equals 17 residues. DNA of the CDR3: TGTGCCAGCAGCTCTGGGGCGTCTAGCGGGAGACAAGAGACCCAGTACTTC. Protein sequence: CASSSGASSGRQETQYF.

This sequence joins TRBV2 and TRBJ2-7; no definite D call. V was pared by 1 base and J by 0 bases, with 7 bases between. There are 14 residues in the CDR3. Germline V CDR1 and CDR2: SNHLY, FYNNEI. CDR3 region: CASSEERLSYEQYF. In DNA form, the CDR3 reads TGTGCCAGCAGTGAAGAACGACTCTCCTACGAGCAGTACTTC.

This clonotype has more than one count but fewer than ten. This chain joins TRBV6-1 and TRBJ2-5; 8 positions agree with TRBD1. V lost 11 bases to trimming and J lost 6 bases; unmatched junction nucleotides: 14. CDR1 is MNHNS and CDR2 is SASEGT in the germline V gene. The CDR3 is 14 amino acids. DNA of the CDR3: TGTGCCGCCAAGGGAGACACAGGGGGGCAGACCCAGTACTTC. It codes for CAAKGDTGGQTQYF.

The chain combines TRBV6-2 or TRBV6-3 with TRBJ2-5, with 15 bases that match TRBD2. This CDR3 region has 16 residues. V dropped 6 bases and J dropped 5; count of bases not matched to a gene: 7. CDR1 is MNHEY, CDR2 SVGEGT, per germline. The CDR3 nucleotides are TGTGCCAGCAGAGGACTAGCGGGAGGGCCCCGGGAGACCCAGTACTTC. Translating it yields CASRGLAGGPRETQYF.

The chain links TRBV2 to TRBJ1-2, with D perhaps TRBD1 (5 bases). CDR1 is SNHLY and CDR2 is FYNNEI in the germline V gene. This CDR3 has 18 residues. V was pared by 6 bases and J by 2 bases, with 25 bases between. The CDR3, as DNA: TGTGCCAGCAGACCTCCGGGACGAGGAGTACGGTTCAACTATGGCTACACCTTC. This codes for CASRPPGRGVRFNYGYTF.

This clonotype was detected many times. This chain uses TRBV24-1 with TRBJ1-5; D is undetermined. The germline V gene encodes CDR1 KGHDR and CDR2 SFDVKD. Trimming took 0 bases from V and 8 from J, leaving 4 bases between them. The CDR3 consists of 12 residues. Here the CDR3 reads CATSDLGEPQHF. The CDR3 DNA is TGTGCCACCAGTGATTTGGGGGAGCCCCAGCATTTT.

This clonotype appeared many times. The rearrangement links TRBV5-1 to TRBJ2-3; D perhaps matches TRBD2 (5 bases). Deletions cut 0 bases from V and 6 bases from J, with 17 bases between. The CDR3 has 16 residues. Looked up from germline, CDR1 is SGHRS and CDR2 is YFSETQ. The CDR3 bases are TGCGCCAGCAGCTTGGAGCCGGACTTTTCTGGGGATACGCAGTATTTT. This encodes CASSLEPDFSGDTQYF.

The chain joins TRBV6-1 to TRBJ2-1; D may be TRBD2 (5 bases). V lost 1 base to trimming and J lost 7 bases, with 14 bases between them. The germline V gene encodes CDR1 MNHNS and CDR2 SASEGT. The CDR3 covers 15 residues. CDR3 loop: CASSEVSRGGNEQFF. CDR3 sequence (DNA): TGTGCCAGCAGTGAAGTTTCCCGGGGTGGGAATGAGCAGTTCTTC.

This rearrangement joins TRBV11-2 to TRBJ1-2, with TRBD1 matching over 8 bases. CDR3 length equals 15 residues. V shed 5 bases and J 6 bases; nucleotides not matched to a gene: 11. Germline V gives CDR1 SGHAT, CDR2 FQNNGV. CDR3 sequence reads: CASSNTGTGYDGYTF. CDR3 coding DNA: TGTGCCAGCAGCAATACCGGGACAGGTTATGATGGCTACACCTTC.

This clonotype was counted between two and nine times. Here the CDR3 reads CASSFDSPVLNQPQHF. The CDR3 DNA reads TGTGCCAGCAGCTTTGACAGCCCTGTCCTCAATCAGCCCCAGCATTTT. The genes are TRBV5-5 and TRBJ1-5, with a tentative D call TRBD1 (5 bases). The CDR3 consists of 16 residues. Looked up from germline, CDR1 is SGHKS and CDR2 is YYEKEE (reference sequence). Trimming left V 2 bases short and J 3 bases short, with 15 bases between.

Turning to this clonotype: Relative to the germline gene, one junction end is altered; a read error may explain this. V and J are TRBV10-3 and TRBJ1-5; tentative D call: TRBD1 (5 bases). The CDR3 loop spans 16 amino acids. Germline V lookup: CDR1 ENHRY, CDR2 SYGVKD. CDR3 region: CASSRDPSGSNQPQHF. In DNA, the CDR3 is TGTGCCAGCAGTCGGGACCCCTCGGGGAGTAATCAGCCCCAGCATTTT.

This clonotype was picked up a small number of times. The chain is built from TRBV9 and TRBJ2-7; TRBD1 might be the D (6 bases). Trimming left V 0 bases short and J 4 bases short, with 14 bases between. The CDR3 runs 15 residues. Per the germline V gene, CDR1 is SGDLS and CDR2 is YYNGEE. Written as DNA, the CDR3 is TGTGCCAGCAGCGTAGCTACAGGGAGCCCTTACGAGCAGTACTTC. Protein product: CASSVATGSPYEQYF.

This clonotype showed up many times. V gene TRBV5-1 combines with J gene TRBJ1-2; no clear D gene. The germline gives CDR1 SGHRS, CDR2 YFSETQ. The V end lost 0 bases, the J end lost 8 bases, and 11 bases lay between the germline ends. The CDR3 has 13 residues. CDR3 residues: CASSLESGSGYTF. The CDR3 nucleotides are TGCGCCAGCAGCTTGGAATCGGGGTCGGGCTACACCTTC. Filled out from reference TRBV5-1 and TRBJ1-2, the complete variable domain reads KAGVTQTPRYLIKTRGQQVTLSCSPISGHRSVSWYQQTPGQGLQFLFEYFSETQRNKGNFPGRFSGRQFSNSRSEMNVSTLELGDSALYLCASSLESGSGYTFGSGTRLTVV.

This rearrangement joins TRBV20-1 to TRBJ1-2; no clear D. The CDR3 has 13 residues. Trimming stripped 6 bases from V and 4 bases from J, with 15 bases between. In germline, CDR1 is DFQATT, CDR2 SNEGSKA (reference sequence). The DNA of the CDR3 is TGCAGTGCCTTCGGACGGATACCCTATGGCTACACCTTC. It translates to CSAFGRIPYGYTF.

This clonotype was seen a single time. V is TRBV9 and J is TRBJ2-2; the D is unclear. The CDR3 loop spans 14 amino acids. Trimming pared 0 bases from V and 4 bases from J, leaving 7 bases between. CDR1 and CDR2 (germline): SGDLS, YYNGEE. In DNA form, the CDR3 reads TGTGCCAGCAGCGTAGGGGGATTCACCGGGGAGCTGTTTTTT. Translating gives CASSVGGFTGELFF.

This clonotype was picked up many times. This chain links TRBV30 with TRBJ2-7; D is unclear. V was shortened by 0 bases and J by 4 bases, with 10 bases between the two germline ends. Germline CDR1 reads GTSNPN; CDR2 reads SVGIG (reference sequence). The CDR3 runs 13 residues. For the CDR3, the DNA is TGTGCCTGGAGTGTTCAGGACCCATACGAGCAGTACTTC. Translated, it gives CAWSVQDPYEQYF.

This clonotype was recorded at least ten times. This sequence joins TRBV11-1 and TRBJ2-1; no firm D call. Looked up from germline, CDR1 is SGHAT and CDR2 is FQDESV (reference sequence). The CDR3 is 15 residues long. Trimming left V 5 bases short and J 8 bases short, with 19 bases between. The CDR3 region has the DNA TGTGCCAGCAGCCATAGCCCGTGGGGTCTCGATGAGCAGTTCTTC. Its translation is CASSHSPWGLDEQFF.

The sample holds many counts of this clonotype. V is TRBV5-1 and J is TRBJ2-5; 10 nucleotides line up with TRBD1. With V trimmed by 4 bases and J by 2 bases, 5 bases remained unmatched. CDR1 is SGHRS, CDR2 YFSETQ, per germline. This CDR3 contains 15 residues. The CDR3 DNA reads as TGCGCCAGCAGCAACCGGGACAGGGGACAAGAGACCCAGTACTTC. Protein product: CASSNRDRGQETQYF.